Sequencing of this T cell receptor beta chain was carried out in a study of early T cells in non-severe SARS-CoV-2 infection (dated by TCRdb to the early 2020s). With regard to the full study: Bulk RNA from unsorted whole blood was used for TCR sequencing, so alpha and beta chains could not be paired. Beyond this particular receptor, the publication reports: VDJdb matching was skewed toward anti-spike CD8 responses, so virus-specific expansions were likely underestimated and private and CD4 specificities were missed.

This was a case-control study nested in a cohort of healthcare workers in London, UK, who had nasopharyngeal swab PCR tests and blood samples taken every week. Between 23 and 31 March 2020, the week of the UK lockdown, healthcare workers were enrolled and then followed up weekly for as long as 16 weeks. Library method: 5' RACE. TCRdb records NextSeq 500 as the sequencer. The TCR library protocol attached unique molecular identifiers to individual cDNA molecules to correct for sequencing error and PCR bias. TCR alpha and beta chains were both sequenced, and the abundances of alpha and beta sequences in each sample were closely correlated with each other. Processing in the source paper ran as follows. Decombinator V4 was used to annotate the V gene, J gene and CDR3 of the TCR sequences. Expanded TCRs were defined as changing significantly between any two time points under a Poisson model with p below 0.0001. Abundances of TCRs were expressed as counts per million after normalisation to the total number of TCRs sequenced in each sample. MAIT TCRs were defined by TRAV1-2 paired with TRAJ12, TRAJ20 or TRAJ33, and iNKT TCRs by TRAV10 paired with TRAJ18. A search of VDJdb, accessed on 1 November 2021, was run for TCRs annotated to CMV, EBV and SARS-CoV-2, with TCRs annotated for multiple antigens excluded. Clones were called with MiXCR by TCRdb after fastp trimmed the public reads at Q25, and only in-frame beta chains were retained. Each entry merges the rows of one CDR3 protein and shows their most common DNA and genes. The V and J calls come from TCRdb's annotation, not from the publication. Here the sample has some 57,000 distinct CDR3 sequences; roughly 8.2% occur a single time. 3.5% to 4.5% of the sample lies in the top ten.

V lost 4 bases and J lost 8 bases; the stretch between them is 18 bases long. For CDR1 and CDR2, the germline V gene lists LGHNA and YNFKEQ. From the cysteine through the phenylalanine, the CDR3 covers 16 amino acids. The read is trimmed to its CDR3 DNA, 48 bases read in frame from base 1. Turning to this clonotype: Its antigen remains unidentified. No much larger clonotype is one base removed from it; base qualities were not supplied.

The receptor's source is an adult who was a healthcare worker with PCR-confirmed SARS-CoV-2 infection or an uninfected control (not recorded which). The rearranged chain carries TRBV4-2 and TRBJ1-6; the D gene is perhaps TRBD1, from 5 matching bases. Sequenced sample: whole blood. The DNA sequence is as follows: TGTGCCAGCAGCCGAGCAGGGAGACCTCAGGATTCACCCCTCCACTTT. The translation is CASSRAGRPQDSPLHF.